The T cell receptor beta chain under discussion was sequenced for a study of response to subunit inactivated influenza vaccine. A note on this clonotype: Its antigen is undetermined.

Findings of the study overall: Each seasonal influenza vaccination recruits few new T cells, the authors suggested.

TCRdb processed the RT-PCR reads anew with MiXCR; each CDR3 protein has one entry. The sample shows about 480,000 distinct CDR3 sequences, over 10% of them seen only once. Trimming took 8 bases from V and 5 from J, leaving 12 bases between them. Per germline, CDR1 MDHEN and CDR2 SYDVKM. The CDR3 has 12 residues. The sample was PBMCs from blood, taken roughly 47 days after vaccination. V gene TRBV28 combines with J gene TRBJ1-2; TRBD1 might be the D (5 bases). This clonotype was sampled from a man aged 45-65 years who received an inactivated influenza vaccine. As DNA, the CDR3 is TGTGCCAGCCATTCCGGGGGGTATGGCTACACCTTC. Protein sequence: CASHSGGYGYTF.